A selection of T cell receptor beta chains follows, all from one sample in a study of cytomegalovirus exposure and HLA in healthy donors. Profiling relied on immunoSEQ multiplex PCR, and the TCRdb table lists in-frame clones only, not all of them. The sample carries roughly 180,000 clones, 86% recorded once. Sequenced input: PBMCs. The receptors stem from a man younger than 45 in good health and CMV-seropositive. CDR3s include the opening cysteine and the closing phenylalanine or tryptophan.

cdr3_length,v_call,cdr3_aa
12,TRBV27,CASATSGDTQYF
14,TRBV11-2,CASSRGGGNRPQHF
13,TRBV4-3,CASSQADRSGYTF
15,TRBV27,CASSPILAARNEQFF
14,TRBV6-1,CASNEGQAGYGYTF
16,TRBV9,CASSVGSGPNTGELFF
14,TRBV29-1,CSVGREGSYNEQFF
13,TRBV18,CASSPPGVAEAFF
12,TRBV5-1,CASSHDSYGYTF
19,TRBV15,CATSRALRGGGLNYNEQFF
14,TRBV11-1,CASSPRDPYYEQYF
12,TRBV5-1,CASSLGQETQYF
12,TRBV2,CAGRTGYNEQFF
15,TRBV15,CATSRAGQGAFEQYF
16,TRBV7-6,CASSSGTGYSGNTIYF
16,TRBV5-4,CASSLAFSGGTDTQYF
13,TRBV7-6,CASSLDGTAEAFF
15,TRBV6-6,CASSYSRTAAYEQYF
14,TRBV9,CASSVAVPTGELFF
15,TRBV30,CAWSGPGTGIYEQYF
15,TRBV4-1,CASSREGQMNTEAFF
13,TRBV11-3,CASSLGTTAEAFF
14,TRBV28,CASSFQILNTEAFF
14,TRBV29-1,CSVGASGAYNEQFF
12,TRBV6-6,CASNRRDRVAFF
11,TRBV30,CAWGTGGGYTF
13,TRBV5-1,CASSWDGNTEAFF
19,TRBV15,CATSARQVRLAGPQETQYF
14,TRBV5-1,CASSLAGDGNTQYF
13,TRBV2,CAIQTGEVSPLHF
18,TRBV11-3,CASSLEPLTGSYNSPLHF
15,TRBV27,CASSFGSSYNSPLHF
14,TRBV7-2,CASSPTQGNYEQYF
15,TRBV5-4,CASTFGTSGSLEQYF
16,TRBV18,CASSHRTGLGRNEQFF
19,TRBV4-1,CASSQPGGPKVTNTGELFF
16,TRBV30,CAWSPSGTVVHTEAFF
14,TRBV5-1,CASSPTDSGNTIYF
12,TRBV2,CASSVFGYEQYF
18,TRBV4-1,CASSQRPLPRGFDYEQYF
15,TRBV7-7,CASSLGQGSSETQYF
15,TRBV6-5,CASSYGLAGYNEQFF
13,TRBV2,CASSESAGEEQFF
14,TRBV6-5,CASRGGQDNEKLFF
15,TRBV6-1,CASSEGGRPYQPQHF
18,TRBV9,CASSVRAASTTMNTEAFF
15,TRBV4-1,CASKNRGGMNTEAFF
13,TRBV6-1,CASSSSSFYGYTF
13,TRBV7-2,CASSLAWSNGYTF
14,TRBV5-6,CASSLDAGNYEQYF
11,TRBV7-9,CASSGAETQYF
16,TRBV5-1,CASSFYRGQANEKLFF
15,TRBV5-8,CASSLVLRSRDTQYF
13,TRBV18,CASSPEGSYGYTF
17,TRBV28,CATGTGTGGGSNQPQHF
11,TRBV27,CASTNRGQQYF
13,TRBV5-6,CASSYLGNQPQHF
13,TRBV30,CAWKFLSSSPLHF
16,TRBV7-3,CASSLFGAGVEDTQYF
12,TRBV7-6,CASSTSPHEQYF